These 30 T cell receptor beta chains came from one sample sequenced in a study of early T cells in non-severe SARS-CoV-2 infection. TCRdb reprocessed the 5' RACE reads via MiXCR and lists one record per CDR3 protein. The sample contains 55,000 to 65,000 distinct CDR3 sequences, approximately 12% of which appear only once. The material sequenced was whole blood. These receptors were taken from an adult who was a healthcare worker with PCR-confirmed SARS-CoV-2 infection or an uninfected control (not recorded which).

The chain joins TRBV20-1 to TRBJ1-1; no firm D call. There are 13 residues in the CDR3. V gave up 6 bases and J gave up 3 bases, with 14 bases separating them. Germline values: CDR1 DFQATT, CDR2 SNEGSKA (reference sequence). The CDR3 protein is CSARSSPDTEAFF. The DNA of the CDR3 is TGCAGTGCAAGGAGCAGTCCAGACACTGAAGCTTTCTTT.

CDR3 region: CASSPQITNTEAFF. CDR3 sequence (DNA): TGCGCCAGCAGCCCACAGATTACTAACACTGAAGCTTTCTTT. This chain joins TRBV4-1 and TRBJ1-1; D ambiguous. V was clipped by 4 bases and J by 2 bases, with 11 bases between them. Germline CDR1 reads MGHRA; CDR2 reads YSYEKL. This CDR3 region has 14 residues.

The CDR3 loop is CASSPPGQDRYEQYF. The CDR3 nucleotides read TGTGCCAGCAGTCCACCGGGACAGGACCGATACGAGCAGTACTTC. The gene calls are TRBV6-2 or TRBV6-3 and TRBJ2-7; TRBD1 agrees at 8 bases. Looked up from germline, CDR1 is MNHEY and CDR2 is SVGEGT. There are 15 residues in the CDR3. V gave up 5 bases and J gave up 4 bases; unmatched junction bases: 10.

This clonotype was recorded at least ten times. CDR3: CASSTQGNEQFF. In nucleotides, the CDR3 is TGTGCCAGCAGTACGCAGGGCAACGAGCAGTTCTTC. The J gene is TRBJ2-1, the V gene TRBV6-2 or TRBV6-3; D might be TRBD1 (5 bases). Germline V CDR1 and CDR2: MNHEY, SVGEGT. This CDR3 is built from 12 residues. V lost 5 bases and J 10 bases, leaving 12 bases between the germline ends.

The CDR3 reads CASSAGTGGYDGYTF. The CDR3 DNA reads TGTGCCAGCAGCGCAGGGACAGGGGGCTACGATGGCTACACCTTC. The rearrangement links TRBV9 to TRBJ1-2; TRBD1 agrees at 12 bases. Germline V gene sequence: CDR1 SGDLS, CDR2 YYNGEE. V trimming: 3 bases; J trimming: 6 bases; junction bases outside the gene matches: 6. CDR3 length equals 15 residues.

V is TRBV10-2 and J is TRBJ2-3; D is unclear. This CDR3 contains 12 residues. Trimming pared 2 bases from V and 6 bases from J, leaving 6 bases between. Germline CDR1 is WSHSY and CDR2 is SAAADI. CDR3 residues: CASSELGDTQYF. The CDR3 DNA is TGCGCCAGCAGTGAGCTTGGGGATACGCAGTATTTT.

This clonotype was detected a few times. The CDR3 DNA reads as TGTGCCAGCAGCCCAGGGGGGTTCACCGGGGAGCTGTTTTTT. Protein sequence: CASSPGGFTGELFF. The rearrangement joins TRBV7-7 to TRBJ2-2; D may be TRBD1 (7 bases). The CDR3 runs 14 residues. Germline V gene lookup returns CDR1 SSHAT and CDR2 FNYEAQ (reference sequence). Trimming shortened V by 5 bases and J by 4 bases, and 11 bases separated the two germline ends.

The chain links TRBV5-1 to TRBJ2-7; a possible D gene is TRBD1 (6 bases). This CDR3 has 16 amino acids. Between the trimmed V and J ends, which lost 0 bases and 0 bases, there was a span of 13 bases. The germline gives CDR1 SGHRS, CDR2 YFSETQ. Here the CDR3 reads CASSLAGTPSSYEQYF. The CDR3 DNA reads TGCGCCAGCAGCTTGGCCGGGACACCGAGCTCCTACGAGCAGTACTTC.

V is TRBV12-5 and J is TRBJ2-7, with a tentative D call TRBD1 (6 bases). The ends were cut back, 9 bases at V and 2 bases at J, with 17 bases in the middle. Germline-derived CDR1 and CDR2 are LGHNT and FRNRAP. The CDR3 sequence is 14 residues long. CDR3 DNA sequence: TGTGCTAGCCCGGGTAGAAAGGGGGCCTACGAGCAGTACTTC. Encoded protein: CASPGRKGAYEQYF. Based on the CDR3 plus reference TRBV12-5 and TRBJ2-7, the full variable domain is DARVTQTPRHKVTEMGQEVTMRCQPILGHNTVFWYRQTMMQGLELLAYFRNRAPLDDSGMPKDRFSAEMPDATLATLKIQPSEPRDSAVYFCASPGRKGAYEQYFGPGTRLTVT.

This clonotype was counted ten times or more. The V gene is TRBV28, the J gene TRBJ2-3; TRBD2 matches 12 bases. The ends lost 3 bases at V and 6 bases at J; junction bases unmatched: 7. This CDR3 is built from 16 residues. CDR1 and CDR2 from the germline V gene are MDHEN and SYDVKM. The CDR3: CASSLELAGGRDTQYF. CDR3 DNA: TGTGCCAGCAGTTTGGAACTAGCGGGAGGCCGGGATACGCAGTATTTT.

CDR3 nucleotides: TGTGCCAGCAGCCAACCCCCGACCACAGATACGCAGTATTTT. Amino acid sequence: CASSQPPTTDTQYF. The gene calls are TRBV7-2 and TRBJ2-3; no clear D gene. CDR1 and CDR2 from the germline V gene are SGHTA and FQGNSA. The CDR3 has 14 amino acids. V was cut by 5 bases and J by 2 bases, with 11 bases left in between.

This chain connects TRBV30 to TRBJ1-6; D remains ambiguous. V shed 3 bases and J shed 7 bases, with 16 bases lying between them. The germline CDR1 and CDR2 sequences are GTSNPN and SVGIG (reference sequence). The CDR3 extends over 15 amino acids. The CDR3 nucleotides are TGTGCCTGGAGGGGGTATGCGGGTCTGAATTCACCCCTCCACTTT. Protein sequence: CAWRGYAGLNSPLHF.

The chain joins TRBV19 to TRBJ2-1; no clear D gene. The CDR3 loop spans 15 amino acids. Germline CDR1 reads LNHDA; CDR2 reads SQIVND (reference sequence). V was shortened by 9 bases and J by 0 bases, with 15 bases between the two germline ends. As DNA, the CDR3 is TGTGCCAGCCGCCGCATCTCGTACTCCTACAATGAGCAGTTCTTC. It is translated as CASRRISYSYNEQFF.

The chain links TRBV25-1 to TRBJ1-2, with D tentatively TRBD1 (5 bases). The V gene lost 3 bases and the J gene lost 1 base, with 18 bases spanning the gap. The CDR3 has 17 residues. Germline CDR1 is MGHDK and CDR2 is SYGVNS. In DNA, the CDR3 is TGTGCCAGCAGTGACGAGACTCCCAAGGGACGTAACTATGGCTACACCTTC. Translating it yields CASSDETPKGRNYGYTF.

There are a few counts of this clonotype. V usage is TRBV12-3 or TRBV12-4 and J usage is TRBJ1-5; D is unclear. The CDR3 sequence is 13 residues long. V was trimmed by 3 bases and J by 1 base, leaving 4 bases between them. The CDR3 nucleotides are TGTGCCAGCAGTTTCGGGAGCAATCAGCCCCAGCATTTT. Protein sequence: CASSFGSNQPQHF.

This clonotype has only a few counts. The rearrangement links TRBV2 to TRBJ2-7; maybe TRBD1 (6 bases). Trimming cost V 5 bases and J 1 base, with 15 bases left between them. CDR3 length equals 15 residues. Germline CDR1 is SNHLY and CDR2 is FYNNEI. The CDR3 DNA reads TGTGCCAGCAGTAAACGACAGGCACTTTCCTACGAGCAGTACTTC. Translating gives CASSKRQALSYEQYF.

This chain joins TRBV4-1 and TRBJ1-3; tentatively, D is TRBD1 (5 bases). CDR3 length equals 16 residues. Germline CDR1 MGHRA, CDR2 YSYEKL. Trimming took off 1 base at V and 3 bases at J, with 13 bases between the two ends. CDR3 coding DNA: TGCGCCAGCAGCCAAGGGGGCAGCCTAATTGGAAACACCATATATTTT. This encodes CASSQGGSLIGNTIYF.

The genes are TRBV28 and TRBJ1-2, with D unclear. CDR3 length equals 14 residues. The germline V and J ends were trimmed by 7 bases and 5 bases, with 17 bases remaining between them. The germline V gene encodes CDR1 MDHEN and CDR2 SYDVKM. This chain's CDR3 is CASTRRNTLYGYTF. The CDR3 DNA reads as TGTGCCAGCACCCGGAGGAACACACTTTATGGCTACACCTTC.

This clonotype is categorized as medium-sized. This chain joins TRBV4-1 and TRBJ2-1; D may be TRBD2 (5 bases). This CDR3 is built from 16 residues. Germline V CDR1 and CDR2: MGHRA, YSYEKL. V was cut by 0 bases and J by 4 bases, with 13 bases left in between. The CDR3 coding sequence is TGCGCCAGCAGCCAAGAACCGGGGAACCCTTACAATGAGCAGTTCTTC. This codes for CASSQEPGNPYNEQFF.

The J gene is TRBJ1-4, the V gene TRBV18; 7 bases fit TRBD1. Trimming removed 6 bases from V and 4 bases from J; junction bases left unmatched: 2. The CDR3 runs to 13 residues. The germline V gene has CDR1 KGHSH and CDR2 LQKENI. The CDR3 loop reads CASSYRGNEKLFF. The CDR3 DNA reads as TGTGCCAGCTCGTACAGGGGTAATGAAAAACTGTTTTTT.

This clonotype was recorded at least ten times. This chain links TRBV25-1 with TRBJ1-2, with TRBD1 identical over 8 bases. Germline V gene lookup returns CDR1 MGHDK and CDR2 SYGVNS. CDR3 length equals 14 residues. Trimming at V came to 1 base and at J to 8 bases, leaving 6 bases not matched to a gene. This CDR3 reads CASSEWVRDRGYTF. CDR3 DNA: TGTGCCAGCAGTGAATGGGTGAGGGACAGGGGCTACACCTTC.

This clonotype was seen only a few times. This chain connects TRBV28 to TRBJ1-5; D not certain. V was trimmed by 6 bases and J by 0 bases, leaving 12 bases between them. This CDR3 has 15 residues. CDR1 is MDHEN, CDR2 SYDVKM, per germline. CDR3 in amino acids: CASSQTENSNQPQHF. CDR3 in DNA: TGTGCCAGCAGCCAGACTGAAAATAGCAATCAGCCCCAGCATTTT. The complete variable domain, with remaining parts taken from reference TRBV28 and TRBJ1-5, reads DVKVTQSSRYLVKRTGEKVFLECVQDMDHENMFWYRQDPGLGLRLIYFSYDVKMKEKGDIPEGYSVSREKKERFSLILESASTNQTSMYLCASSQTENSNQPQHFGDGTRLSIL.

The chain employs TRBV7-9 and TRBJ2-4; 7 nucleotides agree with TRBD2. Unmatched junction bases numbered 3, after V lost 1 base and J lost 0 bases. The CDR3 runs 16 residues. Per the germline V gene, CDR1 is SEHNR and CDR2 is FQNEAQ (reference sequence). The chain's CDR3 is CASSLGGGEAKNIQYF. CDR3 DNA sequence: TGTGCCAGCAGCTTAGGTGGGGGGGAAGCCAAAAACATTCAGTACTTC.

This clonotype was seen many times. This chain connects TRBV20-1 to TRBJ2-1; D might be TRBD1 or TRBD2, each matching 5 bases. Germline CDR1 DFQATT, CDR2 SNEGSKA (reference sequence). V dropped 1 base and J dropped 2 bases, with 9 bases sitting between them. The CDR3 sequence is 14 residues long. The CDR3 region is CSARAGGTYNEQFF. The CDR3 region has the DNA TGCAGTGCTAGAGCTGGGGGAACCTACAATGAGCAGTTCTTC.

There are many counts of this clonotype. The V and J genes are TRBV20-1 and TRBJ2-3; the match to TRBD2 covers 8 bases. Trimming removed 0 bases from V and 2 bases from J; junction bases left unmatched: 4. This CDR3 is 15 amino acids long. Germline V lookup: CDR1 DFQATT, CDR2 SNEGSKA (reference sequence). CDR3 loop: CSAREAGGLTDTQYF. The CDR3 coding sequence is TGCAGTGCTAGAGAGGCGGGGGGCCTCACAGATACGCAGTATTTT.

This clonotype was counted at least ten times. The chain couples TRBV9 to TRBJ2-1; tentatively, D is TRBD2 (5 bases). Germline CDR1 reads SGDLS; CDR2 reads YYNGEE. The CDR3 has 14 amino acids. V was pared by 3 bases and J by 1 base, with 8 bases between. CDR3 DNA sequence: TGTGCCAGCAGCGGCCGGGAATCCTACAATGAGCAGTTCTTC. Amino acid sequence: CASSGRESYNEQFF.

The V and J genes are TRBV29-1 and TRBJ2-2, with D possibly being TRBD1 (5 bases). V gave up 4 bases and J gave up 5 bases, with 11 bases separating them. There are 13 residues in the CDR3. Germline values: CDR1 SQVTM, CDR2 ANQGSEA. CDR3 sequence: CSVGRGQTGELFF. DNA of the CDR3: TGCAGCGTTGGTAGGGGCCAGACCGGGGAGCTGTTTTTT.

The rearrangement uses TRBV7-9 and TRBJ2-1; tentative D call: TRBD2 (5 bases). Trimming removed 8 bases at V and 0 bases at J, with 11 bases between. Germline loops: CDR1 SEHNR, CDR2 FQNEAQ (reference sequence). The CDR3 has 14 amino acids. The CDR3 reads CASEKRSSYNEQFF. The DNA for the CDR3 is TGTGCCAGCGAGAAGCGGAGCTCCTACAATGAGCAGTTCTTC.

V usage is TRBV15 and J usage is TRBJ1-1, with D perhaps TRBD1 (6 bases). V lost 5 bases and J 1 base, leaving 11 bases between the germline ends. Looked up from germline, CDR1 is LNHNV and CDR2 is YYDKDF (reference sequence). This CDR3 contains 14 residues. The chain's CDR3 is CATSQRQANTEAFF. For the CDR3, the DNA is TGTGCCACCAGCCAGAGACAGGCGAACACTGAAGCTTTCTTT.

This clonotype has at least ten counts. The V call is TRBV20-1, the J call TRBJ2-3, with D possibly being TRBD2 (6 bases). The V gene lost 6 bases and the J gene lost 1 base, with 14 bases spanning the gap. Looked up from germline, CDR1 is DFQATT and CDR2 is SNEGSKA (reference sequence). The CDR3 runs 14 residues. In DNA, the CDR3 is TGCAGTGCGGGCCCCACGGGGGGCACAGATACGCAGTATTTT. Translation: CSAGPTGGTDTQYF.